The clone carrying this T cell receptor beta chain occurred once. The antigen remains unidentified. This sample was included in a study of siplizumab effects on memory and regulatory T cells. The J segment lost 0 bases and the V segment lost 0 bases, leaving 0 bases of the junction unmatched. CDR3 length: 15 amino acids. Germline V gene sequence: CDR1 SGHTA, CDR2 FQGTGA. TCRdb's copy holds only in-frame clones and misses some; the assay was immunoSEQ multiplex PCR. The profile shows about 13,000 clones, 40% of them singletons. Coculturing of the mixed lymphocyte reaction cells was performed at 37°C for 6 days.

V usage is TRBV7-3 and J usage is TRBJ2-3, with TRBD2 matching 7 bases. The sequenced sample was CFSE-low (dividing) CD8+ T cells sorted from an allogeneic mixed lymphocyte reaction. The origin of this receptor is a human donor in good health; the cells came from an allogeneic mixed lymphocyte reaction. CDR3 region: CASSLTGGSTDTQYF. For the CDR3, the DNA is TGTGCCAGCAGCTTAACCGGGGGGAGCACAGATACGCAGTATTTT.